This T cell receptor (beta chain) was found in a study of OX40 agonist ivuxolimab in advanced cancers. Study-wide context: Ivuxolimab, an agonist antibody against OX40 (CD134), was given to patients. While on treatment, patients had intravenous ivuxolimab at 0.01 to 10 mg/kg every 2 weeks.

General study points: Those patients achieving a partial response at 0.1-3.0 mg/kg showed among the lowest clonal expansion.

The protocol was immunoSEQ multiplex PCR, while the TCRdb copy is restricted to in-frame clones and leaves out a portion. The sample has approximately 44,000 clones; roughly nine tenths are singletons. As to this clone: No antigen is known for it.

The V gene lost 5 bases and the J gene lost 5 bases, with 15 bases spanning the gap. This CDR3 spans 14 amino acids. In germline, CDR1 is MNHEY, CDR2 SVGAGI. This chain uses TRBV6-5 with TRBJ2-5; tentatively, D is TRBD2 (5 bases). The sequencing here drew on CD4+ or CD8+ T cells sorted from blood, taken in a trial of the OX40 agonist ivuxolimab. This receptor was obtained from an adult with an advanced solid tumor such as melanoma, head and neck, liver or kidney cancer. CDR3 DNA: TGTGCCAGCAGTAAAGCCCCGCGGGTGGAGACCCAGTACTTC. Amino acids: CASSKAPRVETQYF.